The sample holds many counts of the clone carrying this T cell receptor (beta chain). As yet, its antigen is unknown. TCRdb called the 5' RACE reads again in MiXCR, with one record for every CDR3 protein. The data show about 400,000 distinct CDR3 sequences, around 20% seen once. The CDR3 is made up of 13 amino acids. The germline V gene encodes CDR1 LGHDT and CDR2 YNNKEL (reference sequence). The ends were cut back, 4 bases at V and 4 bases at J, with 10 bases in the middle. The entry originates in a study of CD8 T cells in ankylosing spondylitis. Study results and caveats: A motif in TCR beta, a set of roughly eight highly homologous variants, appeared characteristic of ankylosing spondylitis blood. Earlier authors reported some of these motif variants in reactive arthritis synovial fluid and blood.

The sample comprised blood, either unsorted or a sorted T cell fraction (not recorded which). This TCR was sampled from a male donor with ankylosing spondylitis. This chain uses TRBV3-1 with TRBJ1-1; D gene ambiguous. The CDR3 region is CASSLARGTEAFF. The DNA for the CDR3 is TGTGCCAGCAGCCTTGCTCGGGGCACTGAAGCTTTCTTT.